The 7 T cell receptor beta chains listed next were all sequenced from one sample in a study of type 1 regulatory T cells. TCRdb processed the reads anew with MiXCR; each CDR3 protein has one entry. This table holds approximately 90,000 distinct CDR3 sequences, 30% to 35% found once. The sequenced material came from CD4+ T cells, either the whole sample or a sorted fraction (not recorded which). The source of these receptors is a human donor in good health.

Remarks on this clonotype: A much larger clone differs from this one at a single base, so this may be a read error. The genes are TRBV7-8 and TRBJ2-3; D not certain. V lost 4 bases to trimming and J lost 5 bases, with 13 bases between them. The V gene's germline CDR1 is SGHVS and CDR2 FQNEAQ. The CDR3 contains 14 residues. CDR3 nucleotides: TGTGCCAGCAGCTCCGTACATTCGGGAGATACGCAGTATTTT. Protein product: CASSSVHSGDTQYF.

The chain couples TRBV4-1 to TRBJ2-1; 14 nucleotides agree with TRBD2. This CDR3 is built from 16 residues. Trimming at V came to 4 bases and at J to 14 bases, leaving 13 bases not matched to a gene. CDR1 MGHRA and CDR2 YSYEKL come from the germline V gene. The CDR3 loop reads CASSPPTSGRASVKFF. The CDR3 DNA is TGCGCCAGCAGCCCTCCGACTAGCGGGAGGGCCTCGGTGAAGTTCTTC.

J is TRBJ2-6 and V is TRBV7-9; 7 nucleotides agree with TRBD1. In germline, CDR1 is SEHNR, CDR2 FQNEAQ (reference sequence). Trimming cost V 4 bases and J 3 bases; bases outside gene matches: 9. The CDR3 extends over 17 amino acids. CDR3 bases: TGTGCCAGCAGCTCTGAAGACAGGGCAGGTGGGGCCAACGTCCTGACTTTC. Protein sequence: CASSSEDRAGGANVLTF.

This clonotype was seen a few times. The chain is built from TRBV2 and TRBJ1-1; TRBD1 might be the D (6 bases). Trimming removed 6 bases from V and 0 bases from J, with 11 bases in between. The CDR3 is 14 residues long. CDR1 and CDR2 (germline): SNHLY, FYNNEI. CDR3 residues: CASRTGSVNTEAFF. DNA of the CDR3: TGTGCCAGCAGAACAGGGTCCGTGAACACTGAAGCTTTCTTT. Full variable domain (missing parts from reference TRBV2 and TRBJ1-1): EPEVTQTPSHQVTQMGQEVILRCVPISNHLYFYWYRQILGQKVEFLVSFYNNEISEKSEIFDDQFSVERPDGSNFTLKIRSTKLEDSAMYFCASRTGSVNTEAFFGQGTRLTVV.

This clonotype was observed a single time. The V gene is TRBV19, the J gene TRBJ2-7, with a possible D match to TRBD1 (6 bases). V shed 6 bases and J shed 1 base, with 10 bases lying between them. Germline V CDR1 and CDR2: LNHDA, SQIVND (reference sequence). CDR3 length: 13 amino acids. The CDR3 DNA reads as TGTGCCAGTAGCCCGGACAGTTCCTACGAGCAGTACTTC. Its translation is CASSPDSSYEQYF.

As DNA, the CDR3 is TGTGCCAGCAGCTTAGGCGGCAGGGAGAATGAGCAGTTCTTC. This sequence encodes CASSLGGRENEQFF. The rearrangement links TRBV7-3 to TRBJ2-1; perhaps D is TRBD1 or TRBD2 (5 bases each). CDR3 length equals 14 residues. In germline, CDR1 is SGHTA, CDR2 FQGTGA. Trimming left V 2 bases short and J 7 bases short, with 12 bases between.

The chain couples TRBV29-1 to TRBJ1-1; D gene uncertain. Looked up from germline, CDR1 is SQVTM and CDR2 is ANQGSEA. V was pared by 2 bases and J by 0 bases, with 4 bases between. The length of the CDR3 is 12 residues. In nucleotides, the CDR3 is TGCAGCGTTGAAATCATGAACACTGAAGCTTTCTTT. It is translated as CSVEIMNTEAFF.